This T cell receptor (beta chain) was found in a study of blood T cell repertoires in COVID-19. Study in general: Both acute and convalescent COVID-19 samples were obtained from the United States, Italy and Spain. Sample material is recorded as cDNA or gDNA derived from T cells, B-cell-depleted T cells, or PBMCs.

The CDR3 loop spans 13 amino acids. Germline-derived CDR1 and CDR2 are MNHEY and SVGAGI. The germline V and J ends were trimmed by 6 bases and 4 bases, with 12 bases remaining between them. Repertoires were generated with immunoSEQ multiplex PCR, while TCRdb's copy carries only in-frame clones and drops some. Seen here are roughly 280,000 clones, 85% to 90% observed once, and the top ten hold about 11%. The rearrangement joins TRBV6-5 to TRBJ1-2, with TRBD1 as a possible D gene (5 bases). This clonotype was obtained from a woman aged 30 to 39 with COVID-19, enrolled during active disease. The sample consisted of peripheral blood. CDR3 amino acids: CASRLTDSYGYTF. CDR3 DNA sequence: TGTGCCAGCAGGTTGACAGACTCCTATGGCTACACCTTC.